One T cell receptor (beta chain) is described in this entry. Its antigen remains unknown. The assay was immunoSEQ multiplex PCR, and TCRdb's table has in-frame clones only and misses some. The table shows some 30,000 clones, with about 90% occurring only once. The CDR3 spans 17 residues. V dropped 0 bases and J dropped 0 bases, with 13 bases sitting between them. The germline gives CDR1 SGDLS, CDR2 YYNGEE. The data belong to a study of T cells in localized non-small cell lung cancer. Findings of the study overall: The study detected a median 57 of the top 100 tumor clones in adjacent lung. Clonality peaked in uninvolved adjacent lung rather than tumor.

J is TRBJ2-1 and V is TRBV9; TRBD2 is a possible D gene (6 bases). Source: PBMCs, taken before any cancer treatment. This clonotype was sampled from a man between 40 and 75 years old with stage II lung adenocarcinoma. The CDR3 region is CASSVESGSSSYNEQFF. Written as DNA, the CDR3 is TGTGCCAGCAGCGTAGAATCCGGGAGTAGCTCCTACAATGAGCAGTTCTTC.